A selection of T cell receptor beta chains follows, all from one sample in a study of blood T cell repertoires in COVID-19. Some clones are missing from TCRdb's copy, which holds only in-frame ones; the method was immunoSEQ multiplex PCR. The data contain about 110,000 clones, about 85% of them singletons. Sequencing input: peripheral blood. These receptor sequences come from a man aged 35 to 55 with acute or convalescent COVID-19. CDR3s include the opening cysteine and the closing phenylalanine or tryptophan. Fields, in order: V gene, D gene, CDR3 protein. D genes are given only for firm matches.

V: TRBV7-8
D: TRBD1
CDR3: CASSSRDRGHEQYF

V: TRBV19
D: TRBD1
CDR3: CASTPDRQSTDTQYF

V: TRBV21-1
D: NA
CDR3: CASSPTDYYGYTF

V: TRBV5-1
D: NA
CDR3: CASSPDSNQPQHF

V: TRBV2
D: NA
CDR3: CASSGQANTEAFF

V: TRBV6-5
D: NA
CDR3: CASRVGLGAEQYF

V: TRBV18
D: NA
CDR3: CASSLRREEKLFF

V: TRBV20-1
D: TRBD2
CDR3: CSAGTSLEQFF

V: TRBV5-1
D: TRBD1
CDR3: CASSRDSNEKLFF

V: TRBV19
D: TRBD2
CDR3: CATMGLAASTDTQYF

V: TRBV4-1
D: NA
CDR3: CASSQDRSRDGAKNIQYF

V: TRBV5-1
D: NA
CDR3: CASVRDTGWGEAFF

V: TRBV3-1/TRBV3-2
D: TRBD1
CDR3: CASSPTGSYNEQFF

V: TRBV18
D: NA
CDR3: CASSPRPGDTQYF

V: TRBV10-2
D: TRBD2
CDR3: CASSLGLAGANEQFF

V: TRBV27
D: NA
CDR3: CASSPRGIRHEQYF

V: TRBV2
D: NA
CDR3: CASSAGQYYEQYF

V: TRBV7-9
D: NA
CDR3: CASSIAPWGVVANSPLHF

V: TRBV10-2
D: TRBD1
CDR3: CASTGQGLPSPLHF

V: TRBV12-3/TRBV12-4
D: TRBD1
CDR3: CASSPQGSYGYTF

V: TRBV3-1/TRBV3-2
D: NA
CDR3: CASTPVGTNTYNEQFF

V: TRBV2
D: TRBD2
CDR3: CASSEPGLAGGSYVELFF

V: TRBV7-3
D: TRBD2
CDR3: CASSLTSGGLTDTQYF

V: TRBV12-3/TRBV12-4
D: NA
CDR3: CASSTTGPQHF

V: TRBV18
D: TRBD1
CDR3: CASSPRPGGTGELFF

V: TRBV12-3/TRBV12-4
D: NA
CDR3: CASTRQLNTEAFF

V: TRBV2
D: TRBD1
CDR3: CASDRDRGNNEQFF